The clone carrying this T cell receptor (beta chain) showed up many times. Its antigen is not identified. With 1 base removed from V and 4 bases from J, the gap between germline ends came to 13 bases. Germline V gene data show CDR1 as LGHNA and CDR2 as YNFKEQ. The CDR3 sequence is 15 residues long. This specimen belongs to a study of Graves' ophthalmopathy and Graves' hyperthyroidism. Points from the study as a whole: Clonotypes were expanded in thyroid at above 0.001 frequency, and most also appeared in blood.

RNA transcripts were the template, and TCR beta CDR3 regions were amplified from them. First-round RT-PCR used HTBI primers; second-round multiplex PCR followed. TCRdb fed the multiplex PCR reads into MiXCR, producing one record per CDR3 protein. The sample records about 640,000 distinct CDR3 sequences, 35% to 50% being singletons. Material: peripheral blood. The chain joins TRBV4-2 to TRBJ1-2, with unresolved D. This clonotype was sampled from an adult man with Graves' ophthalmopathy. CDR3: CASSQVEDGGYGYTF. CDR3 nucleotide sequence: TGTGCCAGCAGCCAAGTGGAGGACGGAGGCTATGGCTACACCTTC.